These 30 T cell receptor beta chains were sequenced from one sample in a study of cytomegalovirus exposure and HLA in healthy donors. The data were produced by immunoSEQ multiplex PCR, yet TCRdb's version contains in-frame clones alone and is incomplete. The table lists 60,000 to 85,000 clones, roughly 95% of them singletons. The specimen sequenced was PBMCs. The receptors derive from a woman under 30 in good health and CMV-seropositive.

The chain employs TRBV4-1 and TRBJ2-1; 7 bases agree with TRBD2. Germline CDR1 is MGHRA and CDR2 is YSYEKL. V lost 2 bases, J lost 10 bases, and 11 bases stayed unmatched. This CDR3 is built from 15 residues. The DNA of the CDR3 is TGCGCCAGCAGCCAATGGCGACTAGCCGTCAAGGAGCAGTTCTTC. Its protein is CASSQWRLAVKEQFF.

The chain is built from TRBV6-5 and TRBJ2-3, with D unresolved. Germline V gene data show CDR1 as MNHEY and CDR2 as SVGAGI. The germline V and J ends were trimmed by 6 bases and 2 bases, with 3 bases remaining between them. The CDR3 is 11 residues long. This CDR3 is CASSNTDTQYF. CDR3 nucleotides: TGTGCCAGCAGCAACACAGATACGCAGTATTTT.

CDR3 amino acids: CASSWGTGANYGYTF. In DNA, the CDR3 is TGCGCCAGCAGCTGGGGGACAGGGGCTAACTATGGCTACACCTTC. The chain carries TRBV5-1 and TRBJ1-2, with 10 positions matching TRBD1. CDR3 length: 15 amino acids. Per germline, CDR1 SGHRS and CDR2 YFSETQ. The ends lost 3 bases at V and 0 bases at J; junction bases unmatched: 2.

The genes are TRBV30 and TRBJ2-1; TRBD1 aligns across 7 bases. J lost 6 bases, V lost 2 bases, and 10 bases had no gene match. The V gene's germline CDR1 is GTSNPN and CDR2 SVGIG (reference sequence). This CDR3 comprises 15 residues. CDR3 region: CAWSWYETGSNEQFF. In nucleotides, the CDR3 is TGTGCCTGGAGTTGGTACGAGACAGGGAGCAATGAGCAGTTCTTC.

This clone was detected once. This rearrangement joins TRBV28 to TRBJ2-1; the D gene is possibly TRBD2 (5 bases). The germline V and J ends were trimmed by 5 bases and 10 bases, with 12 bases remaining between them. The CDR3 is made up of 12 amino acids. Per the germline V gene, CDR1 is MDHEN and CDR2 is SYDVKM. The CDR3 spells CASSPDSGEQFF. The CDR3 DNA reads TGTGCCAGCAGTCCGGACTCTGGCGAGCAGTTCTTC.

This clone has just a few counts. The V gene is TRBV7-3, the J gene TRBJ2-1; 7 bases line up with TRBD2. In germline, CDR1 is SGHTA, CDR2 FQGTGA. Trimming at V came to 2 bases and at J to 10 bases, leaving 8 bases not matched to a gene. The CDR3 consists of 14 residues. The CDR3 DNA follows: TGTGCCAGCAGCTTAGGCGGGGACGGGAGGGAGCAGTTCTTC. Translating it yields CASSLGGDGREQFF.

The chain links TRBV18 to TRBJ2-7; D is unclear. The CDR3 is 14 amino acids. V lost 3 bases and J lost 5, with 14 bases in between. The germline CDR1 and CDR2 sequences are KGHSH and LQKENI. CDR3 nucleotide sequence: TGTGCCAGCTCACCTCTAAGCCGAGTCAACGAGCAGTACTTC. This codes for CASSPLSRVNEQYF.

CDR3 nucleotide sequence: TGTGCCAGCCGCCGGGGACAGTCGAAAGAGACCCAGTACTTC. Translating it yields CASRRGQSKETQYF. The chain employs TRBV2 and TRBJ2-5; 7 bases line up with TRBD1. J lost 3 bases, V lost 8 bases, and 9 bases had no gene match. Germline V gene lookup returns CDR1 SNHLY and CDR2 FYNNEI. The CDR3 is 14 amino acids.

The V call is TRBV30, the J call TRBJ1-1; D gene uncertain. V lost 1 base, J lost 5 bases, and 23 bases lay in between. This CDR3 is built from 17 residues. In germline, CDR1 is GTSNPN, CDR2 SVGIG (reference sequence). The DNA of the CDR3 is TGTGCCTGGAGTGATGGGCAGGTTAAAACCCTGTGGACTGAAGCTTTCTTT. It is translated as CAWSDGQVKTLWTEAFF.

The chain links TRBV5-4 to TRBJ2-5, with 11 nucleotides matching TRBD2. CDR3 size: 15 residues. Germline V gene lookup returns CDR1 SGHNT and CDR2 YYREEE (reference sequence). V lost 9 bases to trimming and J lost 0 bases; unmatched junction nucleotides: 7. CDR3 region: CATTRTSGYQETQYF. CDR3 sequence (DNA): TGTGCCACCACGAGGACTAGCGGGTACCAAGAGACCCAGTACTTC.

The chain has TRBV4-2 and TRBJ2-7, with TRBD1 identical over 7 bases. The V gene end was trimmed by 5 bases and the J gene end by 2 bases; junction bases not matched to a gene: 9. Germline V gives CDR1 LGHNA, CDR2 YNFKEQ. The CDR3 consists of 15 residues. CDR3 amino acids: CASSWPGTATYEQYF. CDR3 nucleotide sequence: TGTGCCAGCAGCTGGCCCGGGACAGCTACCTACGAGCAGTACTTC.

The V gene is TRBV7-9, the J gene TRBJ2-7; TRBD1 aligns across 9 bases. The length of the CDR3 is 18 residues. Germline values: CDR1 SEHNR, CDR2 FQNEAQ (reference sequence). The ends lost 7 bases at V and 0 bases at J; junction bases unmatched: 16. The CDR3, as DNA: TGTGCCAGCATCATACCGGGACAGGGCGCCTATAGCTCCTACGAGCAGTACTTC. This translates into CASIIPGQGAYSSYEQYF.

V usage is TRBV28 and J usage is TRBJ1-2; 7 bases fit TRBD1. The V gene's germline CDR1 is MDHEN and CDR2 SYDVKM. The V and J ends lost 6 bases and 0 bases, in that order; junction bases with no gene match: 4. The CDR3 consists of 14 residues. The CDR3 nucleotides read TGTGCCAGCAGCCCGACAGGGACTAACTATGGCTACACCTTC. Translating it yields CASSPTGTNYGYTF.

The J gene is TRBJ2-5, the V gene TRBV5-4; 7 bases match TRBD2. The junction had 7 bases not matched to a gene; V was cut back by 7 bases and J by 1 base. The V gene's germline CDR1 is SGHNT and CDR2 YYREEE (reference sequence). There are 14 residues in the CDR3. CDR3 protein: CASQGGRFQETQYF. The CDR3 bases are TGTGCCAGCCAGGGAGGGAGGTTCCAAGAGACCCAGTACTTC.

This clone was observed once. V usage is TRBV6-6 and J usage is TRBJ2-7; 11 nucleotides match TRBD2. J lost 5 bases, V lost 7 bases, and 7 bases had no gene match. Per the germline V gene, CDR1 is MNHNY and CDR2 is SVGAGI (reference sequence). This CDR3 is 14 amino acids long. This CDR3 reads CASTNRLAGNEQYF. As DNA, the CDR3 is TGTGCCAGCACCAATCGACTAGCGGGAAACGAGCAGTACTTC.

The CDR3 loop reads CASSVHEGTPSYYGYTF. In nucleotides, the CDR3 is TGTGCCAGTAGTGTCCATGAGGGGACACCGTCCTACTATGGCTACACCTTC. The V and J genes are TRBV19 and TRBJ1-2, with D perhaps matching TRBD1 (6 bases). Germline V lookup: CDR1 LNHDA, CDR2 SQIVND (reference sequence). The CDR3 covers 17 residues. Trimming cost V 5 bases and J 3 bases, with 22 bases left between them.

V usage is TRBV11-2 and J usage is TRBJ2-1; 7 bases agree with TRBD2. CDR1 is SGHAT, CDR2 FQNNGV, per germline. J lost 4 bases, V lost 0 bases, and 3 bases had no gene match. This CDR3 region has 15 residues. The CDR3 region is CASSLEASGYNEQFF. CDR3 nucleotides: TGTGCCAGCAGCTTAGAGGCTAGCGGTTACAATGAGCAGTTCTTC.

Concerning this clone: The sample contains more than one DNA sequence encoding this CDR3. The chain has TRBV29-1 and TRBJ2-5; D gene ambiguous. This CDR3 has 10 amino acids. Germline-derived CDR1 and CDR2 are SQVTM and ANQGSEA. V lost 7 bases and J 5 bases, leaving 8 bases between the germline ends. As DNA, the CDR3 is TGCAGCGGGGCTTGGGAGACCCAGTACTTC. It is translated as CSGAWETQYF.

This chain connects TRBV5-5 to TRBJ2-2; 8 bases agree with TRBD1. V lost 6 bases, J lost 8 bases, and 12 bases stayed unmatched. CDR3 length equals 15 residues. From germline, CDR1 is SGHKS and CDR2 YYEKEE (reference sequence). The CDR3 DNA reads TGTGCCAGCACCCGACAGGCAGGGGGCCTGGGGGAGCTGTTTTTT. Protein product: CASTRQAGGLGELFF.

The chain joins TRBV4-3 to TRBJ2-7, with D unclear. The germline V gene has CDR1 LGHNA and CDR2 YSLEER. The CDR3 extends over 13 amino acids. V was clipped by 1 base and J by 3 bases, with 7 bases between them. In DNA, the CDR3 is TGCGCCAGCAGCCAAGCTCTAGGCTACGAGCAGTACTTC. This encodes CASSQALGYEQYF.

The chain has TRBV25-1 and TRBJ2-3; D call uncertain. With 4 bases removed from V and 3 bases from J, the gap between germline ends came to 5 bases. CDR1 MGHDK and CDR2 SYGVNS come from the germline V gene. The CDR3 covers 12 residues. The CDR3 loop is CASSGQTDTQYF. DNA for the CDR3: TGTGCCAGCAGTGGGCAGACAGATACGCAGTATTTT.

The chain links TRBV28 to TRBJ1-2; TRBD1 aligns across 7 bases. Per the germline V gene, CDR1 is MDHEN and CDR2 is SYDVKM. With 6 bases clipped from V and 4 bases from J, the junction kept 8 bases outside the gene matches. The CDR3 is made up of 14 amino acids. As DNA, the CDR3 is TGTGCCAGCAGGAACAACAGGGGAGGCTATGGCTACACCTTC. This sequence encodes CASRNNRGGYGYTF.

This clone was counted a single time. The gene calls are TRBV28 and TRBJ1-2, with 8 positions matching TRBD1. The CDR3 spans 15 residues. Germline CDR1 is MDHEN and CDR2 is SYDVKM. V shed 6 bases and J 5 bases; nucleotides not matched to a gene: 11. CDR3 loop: CASRTASTGGYGYTF. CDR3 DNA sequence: TGTGCCAGCAGAACCGCCAGTACAGGGGGGTATGGCTACACCTTC.

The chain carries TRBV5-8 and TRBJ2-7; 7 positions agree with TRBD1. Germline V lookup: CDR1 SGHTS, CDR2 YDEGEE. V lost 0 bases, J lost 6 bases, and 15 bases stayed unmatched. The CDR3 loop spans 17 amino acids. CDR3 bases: TGTGCCAGCAGCTTGGCCTTGAAGGGGGCCTTAGTTCGCGAGCAGTACTTC. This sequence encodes CASSLALKGALVREQYF.

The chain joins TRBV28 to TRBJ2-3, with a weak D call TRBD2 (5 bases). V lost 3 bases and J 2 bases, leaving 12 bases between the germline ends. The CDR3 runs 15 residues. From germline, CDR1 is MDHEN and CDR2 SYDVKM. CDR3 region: CASSFGLLVTDTQYF. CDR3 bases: TGTGCCAGCAGTTTTGGACTCTTGGTCACAGATACGCAGTATTTT.

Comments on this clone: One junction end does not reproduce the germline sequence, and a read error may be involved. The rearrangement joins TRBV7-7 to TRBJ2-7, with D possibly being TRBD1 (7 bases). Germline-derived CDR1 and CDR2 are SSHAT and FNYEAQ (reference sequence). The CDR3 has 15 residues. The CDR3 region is CASTPVRQGGYEQYF. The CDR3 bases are TGTGCTAGCACCCCCGTTAGGCAGGGGGGCTACGAGCAGTACTTC.

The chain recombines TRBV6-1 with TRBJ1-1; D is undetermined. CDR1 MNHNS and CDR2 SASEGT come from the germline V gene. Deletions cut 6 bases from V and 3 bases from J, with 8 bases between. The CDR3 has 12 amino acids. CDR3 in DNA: TGTGCCAGCAGCTTTAGCGACACTGAAGCTTTCTTT. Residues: CASSFSDTEAFF.

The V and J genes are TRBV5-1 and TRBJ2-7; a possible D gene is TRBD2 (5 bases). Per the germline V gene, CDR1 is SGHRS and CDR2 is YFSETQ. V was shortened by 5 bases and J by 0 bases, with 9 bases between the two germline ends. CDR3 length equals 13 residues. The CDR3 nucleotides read TGCGCCAGCAGACAGCGGAGCTCCTACGAGCAGTACTTC. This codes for CASRQRSSYEQYF. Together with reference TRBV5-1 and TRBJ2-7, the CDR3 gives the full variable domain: KAGVTQTPRYLIKTRGQQVTLSCSPISGHRSVSWYQQTPGQGLQFLFEYFSETQRNKGNFPGRFSGRQFSNSRSEMNVSTLELGDSALYLCASRQRSSYEQYFGPGTRLTVT.

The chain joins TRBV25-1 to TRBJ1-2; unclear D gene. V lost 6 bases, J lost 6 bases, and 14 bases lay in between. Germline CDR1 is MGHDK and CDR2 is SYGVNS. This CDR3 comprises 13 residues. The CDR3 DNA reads TGTGCCAGCAGCGAGAATACTGGTAATGGCTACACCTTC. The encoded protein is CASSENTGNGYTF.

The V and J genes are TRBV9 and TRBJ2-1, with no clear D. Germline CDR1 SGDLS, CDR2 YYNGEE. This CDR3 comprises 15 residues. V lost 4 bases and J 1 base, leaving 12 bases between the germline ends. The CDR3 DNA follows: TGTGCCAGCAGCTCGTCCCCAGGATCCTACAATGAGCAGTTCTTC. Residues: CASSSSPGSYNEQFF.